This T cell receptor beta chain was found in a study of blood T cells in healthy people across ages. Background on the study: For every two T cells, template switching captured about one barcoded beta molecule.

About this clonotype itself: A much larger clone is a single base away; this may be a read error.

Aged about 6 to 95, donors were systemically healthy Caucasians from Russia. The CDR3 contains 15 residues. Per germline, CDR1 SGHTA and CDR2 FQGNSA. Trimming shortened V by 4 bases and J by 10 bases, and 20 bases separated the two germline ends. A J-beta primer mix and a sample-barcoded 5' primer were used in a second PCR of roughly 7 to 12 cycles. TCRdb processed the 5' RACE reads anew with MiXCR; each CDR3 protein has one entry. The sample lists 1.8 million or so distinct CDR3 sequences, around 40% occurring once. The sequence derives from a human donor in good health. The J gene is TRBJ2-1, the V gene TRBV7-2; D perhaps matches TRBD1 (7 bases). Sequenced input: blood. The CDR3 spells CASSSNSGGTYEQFF. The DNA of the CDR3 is TGTGCCAGCAGCTCAAACTCAGGGGGGACCTACGAGCAGTTCTTC.